This TCR beta chain is from a study of T cell repertoires in cytomegalovirus infection. Study-wide findings and caveats: Clonotypes of TCR beta that were HLA-C-restricted and CMV-specific dominated the ex vivo response. Pooled public TCR beta family frequency picked out CMV carriers with the relevant HLA.

The CDR3 runs 17 residues. Germline V gene data show CDR1 as SGHVS and CDR2 as FQNEAQ. From the reads, TCRdb called clonotypes with MiXCR, one entry per CDR3 protein. The table lists around 900,000 distinct CDR3 sequences, around 31% of them singletons, with over 13% in the top ten. Of note for this clonotype: Its matching antigen is unknown. A much larger clone sits a single nucleotide away, making a read error possible.

The gene calls are TRBV7-8 and TRBJ1-5; D is uncertain. This sequence was found in a human donor in good health (CMV status not recorded). Some clones in this sample may be carry-over from other donors' samples. Sequencing was performed on cultured CD8+ T cells from PBMCs, taken from culture after CMV antigen stimulation. The CDR3, as DNA: TGTGCCAGCAACTTAAAGGCTGGATTCTATAGGAATCAGCCCCAGCATTTT. This translates into CASNLKAGFYRNQPQHF.